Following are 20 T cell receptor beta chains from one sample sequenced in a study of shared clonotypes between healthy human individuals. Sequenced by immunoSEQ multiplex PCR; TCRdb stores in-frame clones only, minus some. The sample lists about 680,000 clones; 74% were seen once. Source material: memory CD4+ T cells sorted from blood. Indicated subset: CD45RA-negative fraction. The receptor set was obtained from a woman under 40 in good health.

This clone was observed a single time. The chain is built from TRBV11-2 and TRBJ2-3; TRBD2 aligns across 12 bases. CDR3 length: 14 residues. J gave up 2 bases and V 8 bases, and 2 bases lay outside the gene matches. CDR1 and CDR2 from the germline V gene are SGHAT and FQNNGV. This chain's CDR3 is CASGLAGITDTQYF. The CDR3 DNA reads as TGTGCCAGCGGACTAGCGGGAATCACAGATACGCAGTATTTT.

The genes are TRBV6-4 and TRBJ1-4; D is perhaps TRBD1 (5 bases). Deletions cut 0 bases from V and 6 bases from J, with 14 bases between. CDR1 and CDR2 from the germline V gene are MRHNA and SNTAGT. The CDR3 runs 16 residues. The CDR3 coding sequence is TGTGCCAGCAGTGACTCGAACTGGCAGGGAGATGAAAAACTGTTTTTT. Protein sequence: CASSDSNWQGDEKLFF.

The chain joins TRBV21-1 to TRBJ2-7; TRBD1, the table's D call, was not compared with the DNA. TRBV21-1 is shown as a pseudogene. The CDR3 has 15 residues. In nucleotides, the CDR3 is TGTGCCAGCAGCAAAAGGCGGACAGGGGCCTACGAGCAGTACTTC. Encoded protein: CASSKRRTGAYEQYF.

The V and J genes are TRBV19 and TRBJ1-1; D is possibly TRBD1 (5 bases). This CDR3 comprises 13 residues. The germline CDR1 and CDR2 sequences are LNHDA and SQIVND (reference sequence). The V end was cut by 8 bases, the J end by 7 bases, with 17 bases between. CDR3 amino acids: CASWGLSPFEAFF. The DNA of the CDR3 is TGTGCCAGTTGGGGGTTATCTCCGTTTGAAGCTTTCTTT.

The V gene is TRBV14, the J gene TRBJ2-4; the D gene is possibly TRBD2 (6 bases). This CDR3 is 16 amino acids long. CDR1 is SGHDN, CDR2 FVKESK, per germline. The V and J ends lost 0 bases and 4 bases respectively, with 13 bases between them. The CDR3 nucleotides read TGTGCCAGCAGCCAAGATAGCCGACTAGGAAAAAACATTCAGTACTTC. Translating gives CASSQDSRLGKNIQYF. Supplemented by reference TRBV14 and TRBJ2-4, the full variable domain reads EAGVTQFPSHSVIEKGQTVTLRCDPISGHDNLYWYRRVMGKEIKFLLHFVKESKQDESGMPNNRFLAERTGGTYSTLKVQPAELEDSGVYFCASSQDSRLGKNIQYFGAGTRLSVL.

CDR3 sequence reads: CASSPYDRGVNEQFF. In DNA, the CDR3 is TGTGCCAGCTCACCATATGACAGGGGCGTGAATGAGCAGTTCTTC. This sequence joins TRBV18 and TRBJ2-1, with TRBD1 matching 8 bases. Germline CDR1 is KGHSH and CDR2 is LQKENI. Losses at the gene ends were 2 bases for V and 7 bases for J; bases not matched to a gene: 7. The CDR3 has 15 residues.

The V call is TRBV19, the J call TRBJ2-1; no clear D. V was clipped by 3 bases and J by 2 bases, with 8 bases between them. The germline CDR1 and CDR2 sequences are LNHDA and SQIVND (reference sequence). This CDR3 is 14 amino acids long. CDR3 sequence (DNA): TGTGCCAGTAGTATCGCTACTACCTACAATGAGCAGTTCTTC. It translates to CASSIATTYNEQFF.

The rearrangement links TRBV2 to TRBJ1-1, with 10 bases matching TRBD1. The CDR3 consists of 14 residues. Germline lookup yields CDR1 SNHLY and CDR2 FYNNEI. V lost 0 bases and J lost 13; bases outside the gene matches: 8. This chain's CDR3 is CASSEAGDRGPGFF. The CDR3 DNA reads TGTGCCAGCAGTGAAGCAGGGGACAGGGGCCCGGGTTTCTTT.

CDR3 residues: CASSQGVGTGKVGRGGYTF. CDR3 coding DNA: TGCGCCAGCAGCCAAGGGGTCGGGACAGGGAAAGTGGGACGAGGGGGCTACACCTTC. The rearrangement uses TRBV4-1 and TRBJ1-2, with TRBD1 matching 9 bases. This CDR3 is 19 amino acids long. Germline lookup yields CDR1 MGHRA and CDR2 YSYEKL. V lost 1 base to trimming and J lost 8 bases; unmatched junction nucleotides: 20.

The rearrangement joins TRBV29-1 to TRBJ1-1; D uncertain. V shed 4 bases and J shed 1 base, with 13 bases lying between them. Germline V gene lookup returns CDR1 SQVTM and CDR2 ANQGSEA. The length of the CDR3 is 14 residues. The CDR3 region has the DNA TGCAGCGTTGGGTGGAACGGTCCGAACACTGAAGCTTTCTTT. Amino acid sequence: CSVGWNGPNTEAFF.

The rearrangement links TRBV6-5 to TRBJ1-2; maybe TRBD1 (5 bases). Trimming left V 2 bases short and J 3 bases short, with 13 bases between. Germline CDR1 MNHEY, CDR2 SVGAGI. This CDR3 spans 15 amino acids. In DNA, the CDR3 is TGTGCCAGCAGTTACGCGAGGGGAGGACACTATGGCTACACCTTC. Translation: CASSYARGGHYGYTF.

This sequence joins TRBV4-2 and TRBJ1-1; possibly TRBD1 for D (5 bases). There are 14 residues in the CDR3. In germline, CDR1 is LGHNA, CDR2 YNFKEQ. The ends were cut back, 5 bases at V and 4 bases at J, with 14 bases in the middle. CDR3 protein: CASSGRVVGTEAFF. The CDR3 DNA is TGTGCCAGCAGCGGCAGGGTAGTGGGCACTGAAGCTTTCTTT.

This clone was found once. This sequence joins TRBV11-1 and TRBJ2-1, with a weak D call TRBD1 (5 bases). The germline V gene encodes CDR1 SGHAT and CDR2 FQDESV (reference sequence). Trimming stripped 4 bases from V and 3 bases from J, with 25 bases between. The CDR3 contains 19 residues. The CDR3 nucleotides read TGTGCCAGCAGCTCATATTCCGTAGGGGTGCCGGACGGCTACAATGAGCAGTTCTTC. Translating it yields CASSSYSVGVPDGYNEQFF. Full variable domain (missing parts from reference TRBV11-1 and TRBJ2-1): EAEVAQSPRYKITEKSQAVAFWCDPISGHATLYWYRQILGQGPELLVQFQDESVVDDSQLPKDRFSAERLKGVDSTLKIQPAELGDSAMYLCASSSYSVGVPDGYNEQFFGPGTRLTVL.

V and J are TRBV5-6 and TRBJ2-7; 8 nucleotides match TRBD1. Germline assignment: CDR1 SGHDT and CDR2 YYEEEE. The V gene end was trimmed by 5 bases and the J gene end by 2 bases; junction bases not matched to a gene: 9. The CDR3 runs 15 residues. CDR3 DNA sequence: TGTGCCAGCAGTAACCGGACAGGGATCACCTACGAGCAGTACTTC. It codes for CASSNRTGITYEQYF.

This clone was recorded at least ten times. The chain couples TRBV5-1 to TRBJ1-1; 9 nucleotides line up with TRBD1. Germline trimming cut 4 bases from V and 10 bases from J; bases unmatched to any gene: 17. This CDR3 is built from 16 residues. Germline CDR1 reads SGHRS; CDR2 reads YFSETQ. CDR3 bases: TGCGCCAGCAGCCTAATTCAACAGGGGGCCGGTTCGTTAGCTTTCTTT. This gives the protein CASSLIQQGAGSLAFF.

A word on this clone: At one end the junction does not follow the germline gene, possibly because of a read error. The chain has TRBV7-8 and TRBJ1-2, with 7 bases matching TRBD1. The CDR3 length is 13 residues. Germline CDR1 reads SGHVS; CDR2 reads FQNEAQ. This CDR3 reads CASSFQPGQKQDF. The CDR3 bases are TGTGCCAGCAGCTTTCAGCCGGGACAGAAACAAGACTTC.

The CDR3 DNA follows: TGTGCCAGCAGTCGACAGGGGATTAGGACCCAGTACTTC. It translates to CASSRQGIRTQYF. V and J are TRBV28 and TRBJ2-5, with 8 bases fitting TRBD1. CDR1 MDHEN and CDR2 SYDVKM come from the germline V gene. V was clipped by 5 bases and J by 7 bases; unmatched bases: 6. The CDR3 contains 13 residues.

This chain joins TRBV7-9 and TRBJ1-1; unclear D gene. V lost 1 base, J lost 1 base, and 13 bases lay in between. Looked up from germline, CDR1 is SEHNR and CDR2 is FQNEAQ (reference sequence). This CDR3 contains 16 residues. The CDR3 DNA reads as TGTGCCAGCAGCTTAGGGAATCCGGGTGGGAACACTGAAGCTTTCTTT. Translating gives CASSLGNPGGNTEAFF.

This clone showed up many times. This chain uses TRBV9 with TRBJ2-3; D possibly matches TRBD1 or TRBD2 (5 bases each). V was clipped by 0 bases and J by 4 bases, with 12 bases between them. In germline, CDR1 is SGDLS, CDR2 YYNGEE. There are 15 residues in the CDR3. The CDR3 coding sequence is TGTGCCAGCAGCGTAGGGGGGTACGGGGCAGATACGCAGTATTTT. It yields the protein CASSVGGYGADTQYF.

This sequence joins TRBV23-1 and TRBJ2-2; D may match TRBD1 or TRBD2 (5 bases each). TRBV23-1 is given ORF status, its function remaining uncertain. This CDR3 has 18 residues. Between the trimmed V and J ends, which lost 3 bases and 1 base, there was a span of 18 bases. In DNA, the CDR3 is TGCGCCAGCAGTCACCGAAAACCGGGACGGAAGAACACCGGGGAGCTGTTTTTT. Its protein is CASSHRKPGRKNTGELFF.